What follows are 3 T cell receptor beta chains derived from one specimen sequenced in a study of OX40 agonist ivuxolimab in advanced cancers. Libraries were prepared by immunoSEQ multiplex PCR; TCRdb keeps only in-frame clonotypes and omits some of them. The sample carries 26,000 or so clones, more than 70% recorded once. The starting material was CD4+ or CD8+ T cells sorted from blood, obtained in a trial of the OX40 agonist ivuxolimab. All receptors come from an adult with an advanced solid tumor such as melanoma, head and neck, liver or kidney cancer.

The genes are TRBV5-4 and TRBJ1-1; D remains unclear. Deletions cut 0 bases from V and 2 bases from J, with 5 bases between. CDR3 length: 13 residues. CDR1 is SGHNT and CDR2 is YYREEE in the germline V gene (reference sequence). The CDR3 region has the DNA TGTGCCAGCAGCTTGGGACGAAACACTGAAGCTTTCTTT. Translated: CASSLGRNTEAFF. Variable domain in full (rest from reference TRBV5-4 and TRBJ1-1): ETGVTQSPTHLIKTRGQQVTLRCSSQSGHNTVSWYQQALGQGPQFIFQYYREEENGRGNFPPRFSGLQFPNYSSELNVNALELDDSALYLCASSLGRNTEAFFGQGTRLTVV.

This chain links TRBV28 with TRBJ2-7, with a tentative D call TRBD2 (6 bases). Trimming stripped 5 bases from V and 6 bases from J, with 17 bases between. CDR3 length equals 14 residues. The V gene's germline CDR1 is MDHEN and CDR2 SYDVKM. CDR3 protein: CASSRAGSNIEQYF. CDR3 nucleotides: TGTGCCAGCAGTCGAGCCGGGAGCAATATCGAGCAGTACTTC.

The genes are TRBV7-9 and TRBJ2-5; D might be TRBD1 or TRBD2, each matching 5 bases. The CDR3 length is 15 residues. The germline CDR1 and CDR2 sequences are SEHNR and FQNEAQ (reference sequence). Between the trimmed V and J ends, which lost 2 bases and 1 base, there was a span of 11 bases. The CDR3 protein is CASSLITGTQETQYF. For the CDR3, the DNA is TGTGCCAGCAGCTTAATAACCGGGACCCAAGAGACCCAGTACTTC.